This T cell receptor beta chain was recovered during a study of blood T cells in healthy people across ages. Study-level results: TCR beta diversity was tightly associated with the proportion of naive T cells.

This clonotype was observed a handful of times. Antigen: not known. A second roughly 6 to 11 cycle PCR used barcoded and J-beta primers. TCRdb itself ran the 5' RACE reads through MiXCR, one entry per CDR3 protein. Altogether around 990,000 distinct CDR3 sequences are present, roughly a quarter being singletons, with the ten largest covering around 0.75%. These data are also associated with another study on T cells of mothers and their children.

Sequenced input: blood. The origin of this receptor is a girl aged 2-10 years in good health.

The chain's CDR3 is CASSLSSGDQETQYF. The CDR3, as DNA: TGTGCCAGCAGCTTGTCTAGCGGGGACCAAGAGACCCAGTACTTC. This chain links TRBV11-2 with TRBJ2-5; 9 bases line up with TRBD2. The germline gives CDR1 SGHAT, CDR2 FQNNGV. Trimming took 3 bases from V and 0 from J; bases not matched to a gene: 2. This CDR3 region has 15 residues.